The following is a T cell receptor (beta chain) sequence with its context. Its antigen remains unidentified. It was template switching that added a universal primer site, and there were unique molecular identifiers on the cDNA. Using its own MiXCR run on the 5' RACE reads, TCRdb lists one record per CDR3 protein. This table holds 1.5 million to 2 million distinct CDR3 sequences, under 35% found once. Per the germline V gene, CDR1 is DFQATT and CDR2 is SNEGSKA (reference sequence). Trimming cost V 3 bases and J 3 bases, with 9 bases left between them. The CDR3 length is 13 residues. This sample was included in a study of identical twins. Findings of the study overall: For cord blood, abundant beta clonotypes had fewer insertions, unlike memory repertoires, which showed none. There was an excess of low generation probability in the out-of-frame alpha sequences that twins shared.

This receptor was taken from a newborn girl in good health. Material: cord blood. The chain employs TRBV20-1 and TRBJ1-5, with TRBD1 as a possible D gene (5 bases). The CDR3 is CSASRGFNQPQHF. The CDR3 nucleotides read TGCAGTGCTAGCCGGGGCTTCAATCAGCCCCAGCATTTT.